This TCR beta chain originates from a study of early stage breast cancer tumors. The wider study: Average read coverage per sample was 9 to 10-fold. Study outcomes and limitations: Comparing each tissue with blood distinguished tumor from normal in 14 of 16 patients.

The CDR3 covers 14 residues. CDR1 and CDR2 from the germline V gene are SGHTA and FQGTGA. Trimming removed 4 bases from V and 2 bases from J, with 12 bases in between. Details on this clone: What it binds is not known.

Each sample had two DNA replicates, approximately 0.5 ug blood or approximately 1.5 ug tissue. The table came from immunoSEQ multiplex PCR; TCRdb's copy has only in-frame clones and leaves some out. The table shows fewer than 9,000 clones, with approximately 65% occurring only once. Input material: breast tumor tissue. This rearrangement joins TRBV7-3 to TRBJ2-7, with a weak D call TRBD1 (5 bases). This TCR was recovered from a person in their 70s with breast cancer. The CDR3 reads CASSSTESPYEQYF. The CDR3 DNA reads TGTGCCAGCAGCTCGACAGAGTCCCCCTACGAGCAGTACTTC.